The 31 T cell receptor beta chains listed next were all sequenced from one sample in a study of coeliac disease (dated 2022 in TCRdb). Library generation was performed with the immunoSEQ multiplex PCR assay. TCRdb carries this immuneACCESS record with in-frame sequences only. Its versions omit some clonotypes, under half of them owing to an unresolved V gene in the studies checked, with the rest unexplained. The sample yields about 3,300 clones; approximately 71% were counted once. The ten largest clones take up about 20% of the sample. Sequenced material: lymphocytes from the gut lamina propria. The sample's cell subset or site label, decoded: lamina propria cell (LPC) fraction of small intestinal biopsy. Every receptor here comes from a man older than 75 without celiac disease.

This clone has a handful of counts. CDR3 coding DNA: TGTGCCAGCAGCAAAGACAGGTTGAACACCGGGGAGCTGTTTTTT. Amino acid sequence: CASSKDRLNTGELFF. The chain carries TRBV7-2 and TRBJ2-2; TRBD1 is a possible D gene (6 bases). Trimming stripped 5 bases from V and 1 base from J, with 11 bases between. The CDR3 has 15 residues. The V gene's germline CDR1 is SGHTA and CDR2 FQGNSA.

The genes are TRBV10-3 and TRBJ2-1, with TRBD2 matching over 8 bases. The germline CDR1 and CDR2 sequences are ENHRY and SYGVKD. Trimming cost V 4 bases and J 5 bases; bases outside gene matches: 7. CDR3 size: 15 residues. CDR3 sequence (DNA): TGTGCCATCAGTGGCGGGGGGACCAAGGACAATGAGCAGTTCTTC. It encodes CAISGGGTKDNEQFF.

This clone was detected once. The V and J genes are TRBV5-4 and TRBJ1-1; 7 positions match TRBD1. CDR3 size: 14 residues. Germline CDR1 and CDR2: SGHNT and YYREEE (reference sequence). Trimming cost V 5 bases and J 1 base; bases outside gene matches: 5. As DNA, the CDR3 is TGTGCCAGCAGGCCAGGGGGAACGAACACTGAAGCTTTCTTT. Residues: CASRPGGTNTEAFF.

The chain carries TRBV6-1 and TRBJ2-5; 9 nucleotides line up with TRBD2. Germline loops: CDR1 MNHNS, CDR2 SASEGT. The CDR3 has 15 amino acids. The V and J ends lost 2 bases and 5 bases, in that order; junction bases with no gene match: 6. CDR3: CASSERGGRAETQYF. In nucleotides, the CDR3 is TGTGCCAGCAGTGAAAGAGGCGGGAGGGCCGAGACCCAGTACTTC.

The V gene is TRBV9, the J gene TRBJ1-1, with a possible D match to TRBD1 (5 bases). V lost 3 bases and J 1 base, leaving 10 bases between the germline ends. Germline V gives CDR1 SGDLS, CDR2 YYNGEE. This CDR3 contains 14 residues. The CDR3 sequence is CASSAQVGNTEAFF. CDR3 nucleotide sequence: TGTGCCAGCAGCGCACAGGTAGGGAACACTGAAGCTTTCTTT.

The chain employs TRBV5-6 and TRBJ1-2; a possible D gene is TRBD1 (5 bases). V was shortened by 5 bases and J by 1 base, with 9 bases between the two germline ends. The CDR3 contains 13 residues. Germline assignment: CDR1 SGHDT and CDR2 YYEEEE. Here the CDR3 reads CASRKTDNYGYTF. The CDR3 coding sequence is TGTGCCAGCAGGAAGACAGATAACTATGGCTACACCTTC.

The rearrangement links TRBV25-1 to TRBJ2-4, with D possibly TRBD2 on 6 matching bases. Germline CDR1 and CDR2: MGHDK and SYGVNS. V gave up 8 bases and J gave up 9 bases, with 8 bases separating them. This CDR3 comprises 10 residues. CDR3 in amino acids: CASGGFIQYF. DNA of the CDR3: TGTGCCAGCGGAGGGTTCATTCAGTACTTC.

The chain has TRBV27 and TRBJ1-5, with 9 bases identical to TRBD1. Germline assignment: CDR1 MNHEY and CDR2 SMNVEV (reference sequence). The junction had 13 bases not matched to a gene; V was cut back by 3 bases and J by 4 bases. There are 18 residues in the CDR3. Here the CDR3 DNA reads TGTGCCAGCAGTTTTACATCGACCGGGACAGGGAATAATCAGCCCCAGCATTTT. The encoded protein is CASSFTSTGTGNNQPQHF.

The rearrangement links TRBV7-9 to TRBJ1-2; maybe TRBD1 (6 bases). The CDR3 extends over 12 amino acids. CDR1 is SEHNR and CDR2 is FQNEAQ in the germline V gene (reference sequence). Trimming left V 5 bases short and J 6 bases short, with 10 bases between. The CDR3: CASSRTADGYTF. The CDR3 region has the DNA TGTGCCAGCAGCCGGACAGCAGATGGCTACACCTTC. The full variable domain, rest sourced from reference TRBV7-9 and TRBJ1-2, is DTGVSQNPRHKITKRGQNVTFRCDPISEHNRLYWYRQTLGQGPEFLTYFQNEAQLEKSRLLSDRFSAERPKGSFSTLEIQRTEQGDSAMYLCASSRTADGYTFGSGTRLTVV.

This chain links TRBV6-1 with TRBJ2-2; D is perhaps TRBD2 (6 bases). Per germline, CDR1 MNHNS and CDR2 SASEGT. Trimming removed 4 bases at V and 0 bases at J, with 15 bases between. The CDR3 runs to 17 residues. This chain's CDR3 is CASSGKLGLANTGELFF. DNA of the CDR3: TGTGCCAGCAGTGGGAAGCTGGGACTGGCGAACACCGGGGAGCTGTTTTTT.

CDR3 sequence: CASSKLAGGQNNEQFF. DNA of the CDR3: TGTGCCAGCAGCAAACTAGCGGGAGGGCAGAACAATGAGCAGTTCTTC. The chain couples TRBV11-3 to TRBJ2-1, with 13 bases lining up with TRBD2. The junction had 6 bases not matched to a gene; V was cut back by 5 bases and J by 5 bases. Germline values: CDR1 SGHNT, CDR2 YENEEA. The CDR3 consists of 16 residues.

The V call is TRBV19, the J call TRBJ2-4, with 10 bases lining up with TRBD2. Germline V gene lookup returns CDR1 LNHDA and CDR2 SQIVND (reference sequence). The CDR3 consists of 16 residues. The junction had 7 bases not matched to a gene; V was cut back by 5 bases and J by 3 bases. CDR3 protein: CASSAGLADDKNIQYF. The CDR3 coding sequence is TGTGCCAGTAGTGCTGGACTAGCGGATGACAAAAACATTCAGTACTTC.

This chain links TRBV7-2 with TRBJ1-5, with 7 bases lining up with TRBD1. CDR1 is SGHTA, CDR2 FQGNSA, per germline. Trimming cost V 5 bases and J 9 bases; bases outside gene matches: 10. The CDR3 totals 14 residues. The CDR3 protein is CASSKQGTSGPQHF. For the CDR3, the DNA is TGTGCCAGCAGCAAACAGGGGACCTCAGGGCCCCAGCATTTT.

The chain links TRBV7-3 to TRBJ2-1, with 11 bases aligning to TRBD2. The junction had 7 bases not matched to a gene; V was cut back by 1 base and J by 8 bases. The germline CDR1 and CDR2 sequences are SGHTA and FQGTGA. This CDR3 region has 16 residues. The CDR3: CASSLNRLAGGDEQFF. In DNA form, the CDR3 reads TGTGCCAGCAGCTTAAATCGTCTAGCGGGAGGAGATGAGCAGTTCTTC.

This clone was counted a few times. The CDR3 DNA is TGTGCCAGCAGCTCAGGGAGGGGGAGATACAATGAGCAGTTCTTC. Translating it yields CASSSGRGRYNEQFF. V is TRBV7-8 and J is TRBJ2-1; D is perhaps TRBD2 (7 bases). V lost 4 bases and J 4 bases, leaving 14 bases between the germline ends. Germline CDR1 is SGHVS and CDR2 is FQNEAQ. The CDR3 contains 15 residues.

This clone was detected a few times. J is TRBJ2-5 and V is TRBV6-5, with 8 bases that match TRBD2. CDR3 size: 15 residues. The V segment lost 6 bases and the J segment 2 bases; nucleotides outside the gene matches: 8. CDR1 and CDR2 (germline): MNHEY, SVGAGI. CDR3 coding DNA: TGTGCCAGCAGCCCTTTCTTAGCGGGACAAGAGACCCAGTACTTC. It specifies CASSPFLAGQETQYF.

The chain has TRBV5-1 and TRBJ2-5; TRBD2 is a possible D gene (6 bases). The CDR3 totals 14 residues. The germline gives CDR1 SGHRS, CDR2 YFSETQ. Trimming took off 0 bases at V and 4 bases at J, with 10 bases between the two ends. The CDR3 DNA follows: TGCGCCAGCAGCTTGGCCTTGGGGGGAGAGACCCAGTACTTC. This codes for CASSLALGGETQYF.

The chain recombines TRBV28 with TRBJ2-5; D ambiguous. V shed 5 bases and J shed 2 bases, with 3 bases lying between them. Looked up from germline, CDR1 is MDHEN and CDR2 is SYDVKM. The CDR3 runs 11 residues. CDR3 loop: CASSLQETQYF. The DNA for the CDR3 is TGTGCCAGCAGTCTACAAGAGACCCAGTACTTC.

This clone was seen once. This sequence joins TRBV28 and TRBJ1-3; TRBD1 agrees at 11 bases. This CDR3 contains 18 residues. Germline values: CDR1 MDHEN, CDR2 SYDVKM. V dropped 5 bases and J dropped 4; count of bases not matched to a gene: 13. CDR3 bases: TGTGCCAGCAGTCCCCCCCGGAGGGGACAGGGGGGCGGAAACACCATATATTTT. Protein: CASSPPRRGQGGGNTIYF.

This clone was observed a few times. The J gene is TRBJ2-2, the V gene TRBV10-3, with 8 positions matching TRBD2. The junction had 6 bases not matched to a gene; V was cut back by 4 bases and J by 5 bases. The CDR3 has 15 residues. Germline V gene lookup returns CDR1 ENHRY and CDR2 SYGVKD. DNA of the CDR3: TGTGCCATCAGTGGTGCGGGGGGAAGGACCGGGGAGCTGTTTTTT. It encodes CAISGAGGRTGELFF.

In this sample, this clone turned up a few times. The V gene is TRBV7-9, the J gene TRBJ2-5; TRBD2 aligns across 9 bases. Germline CDR1 is SEHNR and CDR2 is FQNEAQ (reference sequence). The CDR3 has 16 residues. The trim removed 2 bases at V and 1 base at J, leaving 5 bases unmatched. CDR3 in amino acids: CASSLLAGGIQETQYF. The CDR3 DNA reads TGTGCCAGCAGCTTATTGGCGGGGGGGATCCAAGAGACCCAGTACTTC.

CDR3 loop: CASSQEWTETYEQYF. In DNA form, the CDR3 reads TGCGCCAGCAGCCAAGAGTGGACAGAAACCTACGAGCAGTACTTC. The V call is TRBV4-1, the J call TRBJ2-7; perhaps TRBD1 as D (6 bases). V gave up 0 bases and J gave up 2 bases, with 11 bases separating them. Germline assignment: CDR1 MGHRA and CDR2 YSYEKL. The CDR3 runs 15 residues.

The V call is TRBV2, the J call TRBJ2-2; 10 nucleotides agree with TRBD2. There are 16 residues in the CDR3. With V trimmed by 4 bases and J by 7 bases, 9 bases remained unmatched. Germline CDR1 is SNHLY and CDR2 is FYNNEI. CDR3 bases: TGTGCCAGCAGTGGGGCACTAGCGGGGCTCGGCGGGGAGCTGTTTTTT. It yields the protein CASSGALAGLGGELFF.

This chain joins TRBV28 and TRBJ1-5, with a weak D call TRBD1 (6 bases). The germline CDR1 and CDR2 sequences are MDHEN and SYDVKM. There are 12 residues in the CDR3. Trimming took 10 bases from V and 2 from J, leaving 9 bases between them. The CDR3 is CAIRTGNQPQHF. The CDR3 region has the DNA TGTGCCATACGGACAGGCAATCAGCCCCAGCATTTT.

This chain connects TRBV6-1 to TRBJ2-7, with D tentatively TRBD1 (6 bases). Trimming left V 7 bases short and J 3 bases short, with 13 bases between. CDR3 size: 13 residues. In germline, CDR1 is MNHNS, CDR2 SASEGT. CDR3 region: CASILTGNYEQYF. The CDR3, as DNA: TGTGCCAGCATCCTGACAGGTAACTACGAGCAGTACTTC.

The rearrangement links TRBV4-3 to TRBJ1-4; TRBD1 is a possible D gene (5 bases). The V end lost 0 bases, the J end lost 8 bases, and 13 bases lay between the germline ends. This CDR3 contains 15 residues. Looked up from germline, CDR1 is LGHNA and CDR2 is YSLEER. This chain's CDR3 is CASSQDRVPGEKLFF. The DNA of the CDR3 is TGCGCCAGCAGCCAAGACAGGGTTCCAGGAGAAAAACTGTTTTTT.

The chain employs TRBV7-2 and TRBJ1-5; TRBD1 aligns across 10 bases. J lost 4 bases, V lost 5 bases, and 8 bases had no gene match. The CDR3 runs to 16 residues. Germline CDR1 is SGHTA and CDR2 is FQGNSA. The CDR3: CASSATGTGANQPQHF. In DNA form, the CDR3 reads TGTGCCAGCAGCGCGACCGGGACAGGGGCAAATCAGCCCCAGCATTTT.

The chain carries TRBV5-1 and TRBJ2-5; TRBD1 agrees at 11 bases. The last part of the DNA fits TRBJ2-7 better; the J call may be wrong. The CDR3 is made up of 15 amino acids. Looked up from germline, CDR1 is SGHRS and CDR2 is YFSETQ. This CDR3 reads CASSLGTGGGNEQYF. The CDR3 DNA is TGCGCCAGCAGCTTGGGGACAGGGGGCGGCAACGAGCAGTACTTC.

V gene TRBV2 combines with J gene TRBJ2-1; 7 bases agree with TRBD2. The CDR3 extends over 14 amino acids. Germline-derived CDR1 and CDR2 are SNHLY and FYNNEI. The V and J ends lost 4 bases and 5 bases, in that order; junction bases with no gene match: 5. DNA of the CDR3: TGTGCCAGCAGTGTCCGGACTAGAAACAATGAGCAGTTCTTC. This gives the protein CASSVRTRNNEQFF.

The V call is TRBV2, the J call TRBJ1-5; no clear D. Between the trimmed V and J ends, which lost 0 bases and 0 bases, there was a span of 6 bases. This CDR3 is built from 15 residues. From germline, CDR1 is SNHLY and CDR2 FYNNEI. The CDR3 loop is CASSEANSSNQPQHF. The CDR3 bases are TGTGCCAGCAGTGAAGCGAACAGTAGCAATCAGCCCCAGCATTTT.

Within the sample, this clone is large. The chain combines TRBV27 with TRBJ2-7; 13 bases are shared with TRBD2. This CDR3 spans 16 amino acids. CDR1 is MNHEY and CDR2 is SMNVEV in the germline V gene (reference sequence). Trimming took 1 base from V and 5 from J; bases not matched to a gene: 5. CDR3 sequence (DNA): TGTGCCAGCAGTTTATTTTCGGGGACTAGCGGGGACGAGCAGTACTTC. Residues: CASSLFSGTSGDEQYF.